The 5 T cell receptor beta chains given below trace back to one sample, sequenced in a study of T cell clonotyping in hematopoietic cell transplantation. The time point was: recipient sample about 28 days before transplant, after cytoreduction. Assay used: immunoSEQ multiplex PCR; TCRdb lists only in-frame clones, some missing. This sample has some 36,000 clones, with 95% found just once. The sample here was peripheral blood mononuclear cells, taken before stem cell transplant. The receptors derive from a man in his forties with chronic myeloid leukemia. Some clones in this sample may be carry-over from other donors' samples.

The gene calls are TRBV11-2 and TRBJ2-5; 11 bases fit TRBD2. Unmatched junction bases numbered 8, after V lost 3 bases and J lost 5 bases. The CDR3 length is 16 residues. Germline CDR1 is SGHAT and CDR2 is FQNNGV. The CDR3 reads CASSFSASGGSETQYF. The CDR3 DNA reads TGTGCCAGCAGCTTTTCGGCTAGCGGGGGGAGTGAGACCCAGTACTTC.

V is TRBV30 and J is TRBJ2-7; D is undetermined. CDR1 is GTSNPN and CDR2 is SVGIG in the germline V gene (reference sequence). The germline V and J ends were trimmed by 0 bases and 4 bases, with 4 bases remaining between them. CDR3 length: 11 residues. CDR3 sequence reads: CAWSVVYEQYF. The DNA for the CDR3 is TGTGCCTGGAGTGTAGTTTACGAGCAGTACTTC.

The CDR3 DNA follows: TGTGCCTGGAGTGTAGGGTCAGGGGTGTACGAAAAACTGTTTTTT. Protein sequence: CAWSVGSGVYEKLFF. V and J are TRBV30 and TRBJ1-4; D is possibly TRBD1 (6 bases). V was clipped by 0 bases and J by 8 bases, with 16 bases between them. This CDR3 comprises 15 residues. Germline V lookup: CDR1 GTSNPN, CDR2 SVGIG (reference sequence).

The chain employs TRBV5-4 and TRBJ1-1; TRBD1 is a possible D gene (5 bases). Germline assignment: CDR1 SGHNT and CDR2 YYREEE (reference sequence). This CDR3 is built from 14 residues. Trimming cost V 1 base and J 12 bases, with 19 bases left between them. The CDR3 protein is CASSLWGEGHPPFF. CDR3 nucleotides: TGTGCCAGCAGCTTGTGGGGGGAGGGCCATCCCCCTTTCTTT.

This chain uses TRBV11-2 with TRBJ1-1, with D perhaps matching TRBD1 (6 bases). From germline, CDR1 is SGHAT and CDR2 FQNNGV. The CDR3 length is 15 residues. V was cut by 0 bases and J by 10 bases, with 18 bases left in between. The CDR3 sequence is CASSLEPQGTLGAFF. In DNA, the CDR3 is TGTGCCAGCAGCTTAGAACCACAGGGAACCCTTGGAGCTTTCTTT.